A single sample gave rise to the 25 T cell receptor beta chains below, sequenced in a study of control samples from healthy donors and cancer patients. The data were produced by immunoSEQ multiplex PCR, yet TCRdb's version contains in-frame clones alone and is incomplete. Among 120,000 or so clones listed, approximately 84% were seen once. The sequenced sample consisted of blood. The receptors come from a man in his late teens or twenties in good health.

V and J are TRBV6-6 and TRBJ1-5; D is unresolved. Germline V lookup: CDR1 MNHNY, CDR2 SVGAGI (reference sequence). CDR3 size: 15 residues. V dropped 7 bases and J dropped 4 bases, with 17 bases sitting between them. The DNA of the CDR3 is TGTGCCAGCACCCTCTCGGGGAATTGGAATCAGCCCCAGCATTTT. The encoded protein is CASTLSGNWNQPQHF.

CDR3 region: CASSLGTKAYTEAFF. CDR3 nucleotides: TGTGCCAGCAGTTTAGGGACAAAAGCATACACTGAAGCTTTCTTT. The rearrangement links TRBV28 to TRBJ1-1, with a weak D call TRBD1 (6 bases). The CDR3 consists of 15 residues. CDR1 and CDR2 from the germline V gene are MDHEN and SYDVKM. V was shortened by 2 bases and J by 3 bases, with 13 bases between the two germline ends. Looking up the rest from reference TRBV28 and TRBJ1-1 gives the full variable domain: DVKVTQSSRYLVKRTGEKVFLECVQDMDHENMFWYRQDPGLGLRLIYFSYDVKMKEKGDIPEGYSVSREKKERFSLILESASTNQTSMYLCASSLGTKAYTEAFFGQGTRLTVV.

The V call is TRBV6-4, the J call TRBJ1-5; maybe TRBD1 (6 bases). CDR3 size: 17 residues. Germline-derived CDR1 and CDR2 are MRHNA and SNTAGT. V was trimmed by 6 bases and J by 2 bases, leaving 20 bases between them. CDR3 nucleotides: TGTGCCAGCAGCGTAAGAAGGGGGGCCCATGGCAATCAGCCCCAGCATTTT. Translating gives CASSVRRGAHGNQPQHF.

The CDR3 DNA reads as TGTGCCAGCTCACCACCGAACCGGGAGGGTCAGCCCCAGCATTTT. This encodes CASSPPNREGQPQHF. V and J are TRBV18 and TRBJ1-5; D is unresolved. Trimming pared 0 bases from V and 6 bases from J, leaving 12 bases between. Germline CDR1 and CDR2: KGHSH and LQKENI. This CDR3 has 15 residues.

The chain carries TRBV5-1 and TRBJ2-2; a possible D gene is TRBD1 (6 bases). The length of the CDR3 is 16 residues. V gave up 0 bases and J gave up 5 bases, with 14 bases separating them. In germline, CDR1 is SGHRS, CDR2 YFSETQ. CDR3: CASSLDQQGLTGELFF. DNA of the CDR3: TGCGCCAGCAGCTTGGACCAACAGGGTTTAACCGGGGAGCTGTTTTTT.

The chain joins TRBV15 to TRBJ1-2; a possible D gene is TRBD1 (5 bases). Germline CDR1 is LNHNV and CDR2 is YYDKDF (reference sequence). This CDR3 spans 14 amino acids. V shed 5 bases and J shed 6 bases, with 16 bases lying between them. The DNA of the CDR3 is TGTGCCACCAGCGCTCCGGGACCGTTCCATGGCTACACCTTC. It encodes CATSAPGPFHGYTF.

The rearrangement joins TRBV19 to TRBJ2-7; 7 nucleotides align to TRBD1. Germline CDR1 and CDR2: LNHDA and SQIVND (reference sequence). CDR3 length equals 15 residues. The ends lost 5 bases at V and 7 bases at J; junction bases unmatched: 14. The CDR3 is CASSPAYRGSGEQYF. The CDR3 nucleotides read TGTGCCAGTAGTCCCGCCTACAGGGGATCGGGGGAGCAGTACTTC.

The chain is built from TRBV7-8 and TRBJ1-4, with a possible D match to TRBD1 (6 bases). The CDR3 consists of 16 residues. V lost 2 bases to trimming and J lost 6 bases, with 16 bases between them. CDR1 and CDR2 from the germline V gene are SGHVS and FQNEAQ. CDR3 sequence reads: CASSLLGAQIDEKLFF. CDR3 in DNA: TGTGCCAGCAGCTTACTGGGGGCGCAAATAGATGAAAAACTGTTTTTT.

This clone was counted once. V is TRBV6-5 and J is TRBJ1-5; 7 bases are a match to TRBD1. Germline CDR1 MNHEY, CDR2 SVGAGI. V gave up 4 bases and J gave up 6 bases; unmatched junction bases: 6. The CDR3 has 14 residues. CDR3 region: CASSSGQSFQPQHF. CDR3 coding DNA: TGTGCCAGCAGTTCGGGACAGTCTTTTCAGCCCCAGCATTTT.

CDR3 nucleotides: TGTGCCAGCAGCGTGCTAGCGAACCAAGAGACCCAGTACTTC. Its protein product is CASSVLANQETQYF. This chain connects TRBV9 to TRBJ2-5; a possible D gene is TRBD2 (6 bases). Trimming pared 2 bases from V and 0 bases from J, leaving 8 bases between. The length of the CDR3 is 14 residues. CDR1 SGDLS and CDR2 YYNGEE come from the germline V gene.

The chain combines TRBV7-6 with TRBJ2-4; no firm D call. V gave up 1 base and J gave up 1 base, with 20 bases separating them. CDR3 length: 19 amino acids. Per germline, CDR1 SGHVS and CDR2 FNYEAQ. The CDR3 DNA reads as TGTGCCAGCAGCTTAGTACCCAGTAGGACGGTGGGGGCCAAAAACATTCAGTACTTC. Amino acid sequence: CASSLVPSRTVGAKNIQYF.

This sequence joins TRBV30 and TRBJ1-2; possibly TRBD1 for D (6 bases). CDR1 and CDR2 (germline): GTSNPN, SVGIG (reference sequence). Trimming took 7 bases from V and 4 from J, leaving 19 bases between them. This CDR3 is built from 14 residues. The CDR3 coding sequence is TGTGCCTCAAACATAGGGGGGCCAAGCTATGGCTACACCTTC. Its protein product is CASNIGGPSYGYTF.

The chain combines TRBV7-9 with TRBJ2-1; no firm D call. Germline V lookup: CDR1 SEHNR, CDR2 FQNEAQ (reference sequence). Trimming took off 1 base at V and 4 bases at J, with 11 bases between the two ends. The CDR3 runs to 15 residues. CDR3 residues: CASSLGAYTYNEQFF. The CDR3 DNA follows: TGTGCCAGCAGCTTAGGCGCTTACACTTACAATGAGCAGTTCTTC.

This chain uses TRBV28 with TRBJ2-3; tentative D call: TRBD1 (6 bases). The CDR3 runs to 14 residues. Germline lookup yields CDR1 MDHEN and CDR2 SYDVKM. V gave up 7 bases and J gave up 0 bases, with 11 bases separating them. The CDR3 DNA reads TGTGCCAGCAAAAGGGACACTAGCACAGATACGCAGTATTTT. Translating gives CASKRDTSTDTQYF. Full variable domain (outside the CDR3, taken from reference TRBV28 and TRBJ2-3): DVKVTQSSRYLVKRTGEKVFLECVQDMDHENMFWYRQDPGLGLRLIYFSYDVKMKEKGDIPEGYSVSREKKERFSLILESASTNQTSMYLCASKRDTSTDTQYFGPGTRLTVL.

V usage is TRBV10-3 and J usage is TRBJ2-3; TRBD1 matches at 9 bases. CDR3 length: 15 amino acids. Germline loops: CDR1 ENHRY, CDR2 SYGVKD. V lost 0 bases to trimming and J lost 4 bases; unmatched junction nucleotides: 2. The CDR3 loop reads CAISESGQGADTQYF. The CDR3 DNA is TGTGCCATCAGTGAGTCGGGACAGGGCGCAGATACGCAGTATTTT.

The chain has TRBV13 and TRBJ1-1, with D unresolved. The V gene's germline CDR1 is PRHDT and CDR2 FYEKMQ (reference sequence). The ends were cut back, 1 base at V and 6 bases at J, with 15 bases in the middle. CDR3 length equals 15 residues. The CDR3 region is CASSLELRVVAEAFF. In nucleotides, the CDR3 is TGTGCCAGCAGCTTAGAATTGAGGGTCGTAGCTGAAGCTTTCTTT.

CDR3 nucleotide sequence: TGTGCCAGCAGTGGGACAGGGGTTGATCAGCCCCAGCATTTT. Amino acids: CASSGTGVDQPQHF. The chain couples TRBV2 to TRBJ1-5; 9 bases match TRBD1. The CDR3 runs 14 residues. Per the germline V gene, CDR1 is SNHLY and CDR2 is FYNNEI. Trimming at V came to 4 bases and at J to 5 bases, leaving 3 bases not matched to a gene.

The chain employs TRBV4-1 and TRBJ1-2; TRBD1 matches at 8 bases. V gave up 3 bases and J gave up 4 bases; unmatched junction bases: 7. The germline V gene has CDR1 MGHRA and CDR2 YSYEKL. This CDR3 region has 15 residues. CDR3 residues: CASSQAGQESYGYTF. For the CDR3, the DNA is TGCGCCAGCAGCCAGGCGGGACAGGAAAGCTATGGCTACACCTTC.

The chain carries TRBV4-1 and TRBJ2-2, with D possibly being TRBD1 (5 bases). The V gene lost 0 bases and the J gene lost 5 bases, with 16 bases spanning the gap. This CDR3 is 17 amino acids long. Per germline, CDR1 MGHRA and CDR2 YSYEKL. CDR3 residues: CASSQDRASPRTGELFF. CDR3 coding DNA: TGCGCCAGCAGCCAAGACAGGGCAAGTCCGAGGACCGGGGAGCTGTTTTTT.

This clone was observed a single time. The V gene is TRBV11-1, the J gene TRBJ1-6; D possibly corresponds to TRBD1 (5 bases). The CDR3 runs to 14 residues. Trimming removed 3 bases from V and 7 bases from J, with 10 bases in between. From germline, CDR1 is SGHAT and CDR2 FQDESV (reference sequence). CDR3: CASSLTVYNSPLHF. In nucleotides, the CDR3 is TGTGCCAGCAGCTTGACAGTTTACAATTCACCCCTCCACTTT. Variable domain in full (rest from reference TRBV11-1 and TRBJ1-6): EAEVAQSPRYKITEKSQAVAFWCDPISGHATLYWYRQILGQGPELLVQFQDESVVDDSQLPKDRFSAERLKGVDSTLKIQPAELGDSAMYLCASSLTVYNSPLHFGNGTRLTVT.

This chain uses TRBV28 with TRBJ1-1, with D possibly matching TRBD1 (6 bases). The CDR3 has 13 amino acids. Germline CDR1 is MDHEN and CDR2 is SYDVKM. V was pared by 5 bases and J by 8 bases, with 15 bases between. The CDR3 protein is CASSILQGTEAFF. DNA for the CDR3: TGTGCCAGCAGTATACTACAGGGTACCGAAGCTTTCTTT.

V and J are TRBV11-2 and TRBJ2-7; weak D call: TRBD2 (5 bases). The germline V and J ends were trimmed by 4 bases and 3 bases, with 10 bases remaining between them. The CDR3 has 13 amino acids. The germline CDR1 and CDR2 sequences are SGHAT and FQNNGV. The CDR3 is CASSSTTVYEQYF. The CDR3 nucleotides read TGTGCCAGCAGCTCGACTACGGTCTACGAGCAGTACTTC.

The table lists this clone with a count of one. In the same sample, other DNA sequences code for this CDR3. This chain links TRBV7-3 with TRBJ2-4; D gene ambiguous. The CDR3 loop spans 14 amino acids. Trimming shortened V by 5 bases and J by 2 bases, and 10 bases separated the two germline ends. Germline V gene lookup returns CDR1 SGHTA and CDR2 FQGTGA. The chain's CDR3 is CASSLGRTKNIQYF. DNA of the CDR3: TGTGCCAGCAGCCTGGGCAGGACCAAAAACATTCAGTACTTC.

The gene calls are TRBV24-1 and TRBJ2-2, with a weak D call TRBD1 (6 bases). V lost 0 bases to trimming and J lost 5 bases, with 9 bases between them. The length of the CDR3 is 15 residues. Germline CDR1 reads KGHDR; CDR2 reads SFDVKD. The CDR3 protein is CATSDLGQGTGELFF. The CDR3 DNA reads as TGTGCCACCAGTGATTTGGGGCAGGGGACCGGGGAGCTGTTTTTT.

The chain couples TRBV28 to TRBJ2-1; 7 bases agree with TRBD1. This CDR3 has 15 amino acids. V lost 5 bases to trimming and J lost 4 bases; unmatched junction nucleotides: 8. CDR1 is MDHEN and CDR2 is SYDVKM in the germline V gene. The CDR3 sequence is CASSTTGEGYNEQFF. In DNA form, the CDR3 reads TGTGCCAGCAGTACCACAGGGGAAGGTTACAATGAGCAGTTCTTC.